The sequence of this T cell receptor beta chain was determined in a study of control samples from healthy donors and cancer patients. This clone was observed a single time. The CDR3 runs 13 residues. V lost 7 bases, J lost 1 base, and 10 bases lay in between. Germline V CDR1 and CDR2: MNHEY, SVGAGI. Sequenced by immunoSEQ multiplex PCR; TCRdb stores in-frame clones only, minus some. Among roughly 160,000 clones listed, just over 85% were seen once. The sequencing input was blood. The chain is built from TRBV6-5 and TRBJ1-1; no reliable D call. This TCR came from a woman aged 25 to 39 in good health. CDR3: CASISPGNTEAFF. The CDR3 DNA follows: TGTGCCAGCATCTCCCCGGGGAACACTGAAGCTTTCTTT.